The source of this TCR beta chain is a study of blood T cell repertoires in COVID-19. Libraries were prepared by immunoSEQ multiplex PCR; TCRdb keeps only in-frame clonotypes and omits some of them. Among fewer than 100,000 clones listed, more than 75% were seen once. Germline CDR1 and CDR2: LGHNA and YNFKEQ. Trimming left V 5 bases short and J 3 bases short, with 13 bases between. The CDR3 runs to 14 residues. This chain uses TRBV4-2 with TRBJ1-2; D perhaps matches TRBD1 (6 bases). This TCR derives from a human donor in a cohort sampled during active COVID-19. The sequenced material came from peripheral blood. CDR3: CASSSTGIDYGYTF. CDR3 sequence (DNA): TGTGCCAGCAGCTCCACAGGGATCGACTATGGCTACACCTTC.